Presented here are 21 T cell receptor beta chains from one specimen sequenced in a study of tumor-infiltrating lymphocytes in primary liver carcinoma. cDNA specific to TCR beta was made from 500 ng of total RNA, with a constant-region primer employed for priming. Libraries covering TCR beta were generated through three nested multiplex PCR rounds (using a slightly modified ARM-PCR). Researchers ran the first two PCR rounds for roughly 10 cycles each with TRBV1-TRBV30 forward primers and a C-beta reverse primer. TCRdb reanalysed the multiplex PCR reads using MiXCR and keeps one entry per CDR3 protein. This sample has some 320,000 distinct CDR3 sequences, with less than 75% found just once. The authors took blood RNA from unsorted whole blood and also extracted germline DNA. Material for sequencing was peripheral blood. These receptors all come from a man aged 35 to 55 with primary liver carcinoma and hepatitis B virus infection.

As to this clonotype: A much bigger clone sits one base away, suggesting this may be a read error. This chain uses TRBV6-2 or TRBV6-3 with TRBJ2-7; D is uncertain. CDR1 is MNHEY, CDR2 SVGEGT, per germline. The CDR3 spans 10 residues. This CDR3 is CASASYERYF. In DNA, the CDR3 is TGTGCCAGCGCCTCCTACGAGCGGTACTTC.

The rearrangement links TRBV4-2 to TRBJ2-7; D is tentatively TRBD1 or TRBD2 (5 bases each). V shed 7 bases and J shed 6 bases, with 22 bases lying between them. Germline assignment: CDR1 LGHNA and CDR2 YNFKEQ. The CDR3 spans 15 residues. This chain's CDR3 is CASILDPGAAGEQYF. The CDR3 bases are TGTGCCAGCATCTTGGACCCCGGGGCGGCGGGCGAGCAGTACTTC.

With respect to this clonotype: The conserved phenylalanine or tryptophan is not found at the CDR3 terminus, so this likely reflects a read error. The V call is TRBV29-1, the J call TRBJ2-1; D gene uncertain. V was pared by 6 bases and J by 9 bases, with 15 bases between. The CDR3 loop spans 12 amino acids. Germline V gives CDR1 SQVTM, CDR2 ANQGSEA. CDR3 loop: CSVYPPSTEQFY. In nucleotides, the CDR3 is TGCAGCGTGTACCCCCCATCTACTGAGCAGTTCTAC.

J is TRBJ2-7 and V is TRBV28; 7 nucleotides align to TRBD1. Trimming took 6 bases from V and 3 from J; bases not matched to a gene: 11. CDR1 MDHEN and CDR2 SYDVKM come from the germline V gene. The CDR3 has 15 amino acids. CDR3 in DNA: TGTGCCAGCAGAGACTTGGGACAGCTCAACTACGAGCAGTACTTC. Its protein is CASRDLGQLNYEQYF.

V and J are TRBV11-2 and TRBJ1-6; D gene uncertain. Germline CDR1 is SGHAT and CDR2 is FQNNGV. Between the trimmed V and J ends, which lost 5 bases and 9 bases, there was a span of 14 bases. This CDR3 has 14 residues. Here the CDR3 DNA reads TGTGCCAGCAGCCGCTGGCAGCAGGTTTCACCCCTCCACTTT. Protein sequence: CASSRWQQVSPLHF.

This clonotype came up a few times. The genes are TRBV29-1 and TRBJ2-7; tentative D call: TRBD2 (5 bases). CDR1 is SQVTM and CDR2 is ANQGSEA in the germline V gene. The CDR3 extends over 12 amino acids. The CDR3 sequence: CSASDSVYEQYF. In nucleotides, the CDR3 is TGCAGTGCCTCGGATAGCGTCTACGAGCAGTACTTC.

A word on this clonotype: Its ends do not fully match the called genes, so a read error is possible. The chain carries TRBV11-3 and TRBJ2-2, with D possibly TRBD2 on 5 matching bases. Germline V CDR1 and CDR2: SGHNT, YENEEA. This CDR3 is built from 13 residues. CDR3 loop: CASRLDFTGELLF. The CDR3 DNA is TGCGCCAGCAGGTTAGACTTCACCGGGGAGCTGTTATTT.

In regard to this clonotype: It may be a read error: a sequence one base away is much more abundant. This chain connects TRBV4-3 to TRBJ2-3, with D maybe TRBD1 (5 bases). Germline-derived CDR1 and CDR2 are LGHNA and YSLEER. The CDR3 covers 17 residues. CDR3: CDSSQDLRQRGGDTQYF. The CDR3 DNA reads TGCGACAGCAGCCAAGATCTTAGGCAAAGGGGTGGAGATACGCAGTATTTT.

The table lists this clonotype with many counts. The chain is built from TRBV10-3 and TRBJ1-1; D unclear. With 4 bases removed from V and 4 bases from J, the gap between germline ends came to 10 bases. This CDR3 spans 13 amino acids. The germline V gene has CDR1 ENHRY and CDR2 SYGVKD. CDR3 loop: CAISVGSSTEAFF. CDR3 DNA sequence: TGTGCCATCAGTGTGGGTTCGAGCACTGAAGCTTTCTTT.

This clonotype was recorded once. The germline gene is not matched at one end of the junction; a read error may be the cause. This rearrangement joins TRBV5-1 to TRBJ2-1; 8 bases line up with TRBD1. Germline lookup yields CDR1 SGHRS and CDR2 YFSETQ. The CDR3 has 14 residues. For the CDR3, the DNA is TGCACCAGCAGCTTGGACAGGGCTTACAATGAGCAGTTCTTC. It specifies CTSSLDRAYNEQFF. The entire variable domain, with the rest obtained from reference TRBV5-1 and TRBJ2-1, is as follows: KAGVTQTPRYLIKTRGQQVTLSCSPISGHRSVSWYQQTPGQGLQFLFEYFSETQRNKGNFPGRFSGRQFSNSRSEMNVSTLELGDSALYLCTSSLDRAYNEQFFGPGTRLTVL.

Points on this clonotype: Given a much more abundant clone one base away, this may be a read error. The CDR3 coding sequence is TGTGCCAGCAGCTTGTTCCGGGGGGGAGGCACACATACGCAGTATTTT. This sequence encodes CASSLFRGGGTHTQYF. The V call is TRBV5-4, the J call TRBJ2-3; 8 bases map to TRBD2. The CDR3 is made up of 16 amino acids. Germline CDR1 SGHNT, CDR2 YYREEE (reference sequence).

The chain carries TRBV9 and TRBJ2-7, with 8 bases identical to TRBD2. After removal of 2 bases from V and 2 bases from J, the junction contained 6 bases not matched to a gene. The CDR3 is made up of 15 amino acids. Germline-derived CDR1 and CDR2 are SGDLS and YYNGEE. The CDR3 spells CASSVSTSAAYEQYF. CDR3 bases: TGTGCCAGCAGCGTCTCGACTAGCGCGGCCTACGAGCAGTACTTC.

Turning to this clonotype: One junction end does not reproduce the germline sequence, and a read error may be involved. In DNA form, the CDR3 reads TGTGCCAGCAGTTTGGGGGGGGGCCTCTCCTGCGAGCAGTACTTC. It is translated as CASSLGGGLSCEQYF. The chain combines TRBV12-3 or TRBV12-4 with TRBJ2-7; perhaps TRBD2 as D (7 bases). The length of the CDR3 is 15 residues.

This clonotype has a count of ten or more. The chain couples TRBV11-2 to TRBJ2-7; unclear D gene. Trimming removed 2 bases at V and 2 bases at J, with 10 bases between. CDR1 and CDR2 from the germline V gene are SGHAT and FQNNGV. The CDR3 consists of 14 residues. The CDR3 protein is CASSLTGLTYEQYF. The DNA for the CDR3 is TGTGCCAGCAGCTTAACCGGCCTGACCTACGAGCAGTACTTC.

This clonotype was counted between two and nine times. This CDR3 reads CASSRRDRDQETQYF. CDR3 coding DNA: TGTGCCAGCAGCCGCAGGGACAGAGACCAAGAGACCCAGTACTTC. This sequence joins TRBV7-8 and TRBJ2-5; 7 bases are shared with TRBD1. The CDR3 totals 15 residues. Germline loops: CDR1 SGHVS, CDR2 FQNEAQ. V shed 5 bases, J shed 0 bases, and the junction held 6 bases outside the gene matches.

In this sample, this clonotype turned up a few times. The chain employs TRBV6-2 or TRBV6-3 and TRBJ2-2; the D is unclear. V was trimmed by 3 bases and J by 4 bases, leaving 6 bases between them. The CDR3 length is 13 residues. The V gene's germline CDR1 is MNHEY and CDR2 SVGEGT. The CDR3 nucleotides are TGTGCCAGCAGTTATATTCCCACCGGGGAGCTGTTTTTT. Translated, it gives CASSYIPTGELFF.

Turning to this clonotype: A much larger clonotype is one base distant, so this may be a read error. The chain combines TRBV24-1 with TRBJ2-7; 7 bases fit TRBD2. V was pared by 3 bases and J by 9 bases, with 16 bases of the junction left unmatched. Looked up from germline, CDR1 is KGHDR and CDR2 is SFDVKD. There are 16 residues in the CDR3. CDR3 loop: CATSDPTGEGRNVQYF. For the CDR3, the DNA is TGTGCCACCAGTGATCCCACCGGGGAGGGGCGCAACGTGCAGTACTTC.

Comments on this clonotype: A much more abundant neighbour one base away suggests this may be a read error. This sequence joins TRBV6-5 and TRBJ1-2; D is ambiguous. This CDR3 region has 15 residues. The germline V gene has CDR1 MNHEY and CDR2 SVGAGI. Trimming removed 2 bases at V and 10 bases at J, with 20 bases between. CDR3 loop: CASSYDLYGRAVYTF. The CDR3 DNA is TGTGCCAGCAGTTACGATCTTTATGGGAGGGCAGTCTACACCTTC.

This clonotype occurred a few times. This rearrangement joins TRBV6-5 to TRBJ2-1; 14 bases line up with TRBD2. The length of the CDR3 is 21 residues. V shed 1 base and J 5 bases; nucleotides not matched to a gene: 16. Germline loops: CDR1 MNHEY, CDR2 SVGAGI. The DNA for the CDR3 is TGTGCCAGCAGTTACTGTGGGACTAGCGGGAGATTAGTGAGGGTGGACAATGAGCAGTTCTTC. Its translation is CASSYCGTSGRLVRVDNEQFF.

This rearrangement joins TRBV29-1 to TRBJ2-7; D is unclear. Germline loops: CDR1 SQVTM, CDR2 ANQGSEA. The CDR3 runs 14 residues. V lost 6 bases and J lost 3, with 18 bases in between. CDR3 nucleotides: TGCAGCGTCGCCCCGACGCTCTCAGGCTACGAGCAGTACTTC. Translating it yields CSVAPTLSGYEQYF.

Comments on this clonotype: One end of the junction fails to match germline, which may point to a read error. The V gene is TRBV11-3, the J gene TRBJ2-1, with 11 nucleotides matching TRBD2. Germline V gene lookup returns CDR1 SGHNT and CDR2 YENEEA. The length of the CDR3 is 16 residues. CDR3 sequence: CVSSLGGTSGVSQQFF. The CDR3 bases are TGTGTCAGCAGTTTAGGGGGGACTAGCGGAGTTAGCCAGCAGTTCTTC.